Each of the 4 T cell receptor beta chains below was sequenced from the same sample in a study of T-cell reconstitution after alpha-beta-depleted transplantation in children. Preparation of the TCRbeta library was carried out with unique molecular identifiers. TCRdb used MiXCR to reprocess the PCR reads, holding one entry per CDR3 protein. The sample holds fewer than 550,000 distinct CDR3 sequences, about a tenth seen once. Sequencing was performed on PBMCs from the stem cell graft donor, taken from the stem cell graft. These receptors all come from a human donor who donated a stem cell graft to a child with acute myeloid leukemia.

The table lists this clonotype with a few counts. V and J are TRBV20-1 and TRBJ2-3; 7 bases map to TRBD2. V was pared by 1 base and J by 0 bases, with 16 bases of the junction left unmatched. The germline CDR1 and CDR2 sequences are DFQATT and SNEGSKA (reference sequence). CDR3 length: 19 residues. The CDR3 region has the DNA TGCAGTGCTAGAGTTTTCCCCCAGGGCGGGAGCATTAGCACAGATACGCAGTATTTT. Amino acid sequence: CSARVFPQGGSISTDTQYF.

This clonotype has more than one count but fewer than ten. V usage is TRBV4-3 and J usage is TRBJ1-6; TRBD1 might be the D (6 bases). CDR3 length: 20 residues. Germline V CDR1 and CDR2: LGHNA, YSLEER. V was pared by 1 base and J by 0 bases, with 19 bases between. In DNA form, the CDR3 reads TGCGCCAGCAGCCAAGCCCGACAGGACCCATTAGGCTCCTATAATTCACCCCTCCACTTT. Translated, it gives CASSQARQDPLGSYNSPLHF.

Worth noting for this clonotype: A much larger clone lies a single base off, so this may be a read error. The chain has TRBV7-2 and TRBJ2-7; 13 bases align to TRBD2. CDR1 is SGHTA, CDR2 FQGNSA, per germline. This CDR3 comprises 15 residues. This CDR3 is CAGSPQGGLAGEQYF. The DNA for the CDR3 is TGTGCCGGCAGCCCCCAGGGGGGACTAGCGGGAGAGCAGTACTTC.

This clonotype appeared a few times. The chain combines TRBV5-1 with TRBJ2-7; 15 bases line up with TRBD2. The V and J ends lost 4 bases and 2 bases, in that order; junction bases with no gene match: 10. CDR1 and CDR2 (germline): SGHRS, YFSETQ. The CDR3 length is 18 residues. In DNA, the CDR3 is TGCGCCAGCAGCGTTGGGACTAGCGGGAGGTCCTTGGCCTACGAGCAGTACTTC. Residues: CASSVGTSGRSLAYEQYF.